This T cell receptor (beta chain) was documented in a study of cytomegalovirus exposure and HLA in healthy donors. Study results and caveats: Judged likely to be a sequencing artifact was a cluster of highly shared sequence variants. The listing of 150 to 200 TCR beta chains classed them as cytomegalovirus-associated. A further, later analysis showed that HLA-associated TCR beta chains (compared with equally common others) were more clonally expanded.

From germline, CDR1 is SGHRS and CDR2 YFSETQ. The ends lost 2 bases at V and 0 bases at J; junction bases unmatched: 5. The length of the CDR3 is 15 residues. Every donor was a healthy person donating bone marrow. The study ran its PCR with 60 Vbeta and 13 Jbeta primers. The protocol was immunoSEQ multiplex PCR, while the TCRdb copy is restricted to in-frame clones and leaves out a portion. Of about 150,000 clones in the sample, 65% to 75% were seen once. As concerns this clone: Its antigen remains unknown.

Sequencing used PBMCs. The receptor was isolated from a man between 18 and 35 years old in good health and CMV-seronegative. The V gene is TRBV5-1, the J gene TRBJ2-7; 7 nucleotides agree with TRBD1. DNA of the CDR3: TGCGCCAGCAGCTTCACCCAGGGGGACTCCTACGAGCAGTACTTC. It yields the protein CASSFTQGDSYEQYF.